This TCR beta chain comes out of a study of monozygotic twins with cystic fibrosis. Study-level points and caveats: Shared CDR3 numbers were not associated with age, concordance or severity.

With regard to this clone: Its antigen is as yet unknown.

The CDR3 is made up of 16 amino acids. Looked up from germline, CDR1 is SEHNR and CDR2 is FQNEAQ (reference sequence). The V gene lost 4 bases and the J gene lost 1 base, with 16 bases spanning the gap. Assay used: immunoSEQ multiplex PCR; TCRdb lists only in-frame clones, some missing. This sample has 9,000 or so clones; over 98% occur once, and the top ten carry over 0.2%. The source is a girl aged 2 to 9 with cystic fibrosis. This rearrangement joins TRBV7-9 to TRBJ1-2; D unresolved. The source material was blood. The CDR3 DNA is TGTGCCAGCAGCTCTTCAGGAGCACCCGATAACTATGGCTACACCTTC. This gives the protein CASSSSGAPDNYGYTF.